Detailed here is one TCR beta chain. Its target is not known. Germline V lookup: CDR1 KGHSH, CDR2 LQKENI. Deletions cut 2 bases from V and 9 bases from J, with 14 bases between. The CDR3 has 14 residues. This specimen belongs to a study of siplizumab effects on memory and regulatory T cells. Findings of the study overall: For mappable alloreactive CD4+ clones, the mean Treg-derived fraction was less than 70% with siplizumab and under 35% in controls. The study did not confirm that proliferating Tregs from siplizumab cultures were suppressive. Roughly 80-97% of proliferating clones (CD4+ or CD8+) could not be assigned a naive or memory phenotype.

Sequencing used immunoSEQ multiplex PCR; TCRdb keeps in-frame clones, though not all of them. Of 95,000 to 100,000 clones listed, about 90% are singletons. V and J are TRBV18 and TRBJ2-1; D possibly corresponds to TRBD2 (6 bases). This receptor was taken from a human donor in good health. Sequencing used non-Treg CD4+ T cells sorted from blood. CDR3 amino acids: CASSPETSQGEQFF. For the CDR3, the DNA is TGTGCCAGCTCACCAGAAACTAGCCAGGGTGAGCAGTTCTTC.